This T cell receptor beta chain appears in the sequencing data of a study of cytomegalovirus exposure and HLA in healthy donors. Study details: Early released data had about 85 million unique TCRs, all coming from HLA-typed donors.

Primers included in the PCR were 60 Vbeta and 13 Jbeta primers. TCRdb keeps only in-frame clones here, not all; method: immunoSEQ multiplex PCR. The sample shows approximately 140,000 clones, about 80% of them seen only once. J lost 4 bases, V lost 4 bases, and 9 bases had no gene match. The CDR3 totals 16 residues. CDR1 SEHNR and CDR2 FQNEAQ come from the germline V gene (reference sequence). Notes on this clone: Its antigen is still unknown.

Whole-study results and caveats: Among TCR beta chains, those listed as cytomegalovirus-associated numbered some 170. For TCR beta chains, V- and J-gene trimming was later linked to a missense DCLRE1C variant.

The clonotype originates from a woman aged 40 to 50 in good health and CMV-seropositive. Input material: PBMCs. The chain recombines TRBV7-9 with TRBJ2-7, with TRBD2 matching over 11 bases. The CDR3 DNA reads TGTGCCAGCAGCTCAACTAGCGGGAGTCTGGAGTACGAGCAGTACTTC. Translation gives CASSSTSGSLEYEQYF. Full variable domain (rest looked up from reference TRBV7-9 and TRBJ2-7): DTGVSQNPRHKITKRGQNVTFRCDPISEHNRLYWYRQTLGQGPEFLTYFQNEAQLEKSRLLSDRFSAERPKGSFSTLEIQRTEQGDSAMYLCASSSTSGSLEYEQYFGPGTRLTVT.